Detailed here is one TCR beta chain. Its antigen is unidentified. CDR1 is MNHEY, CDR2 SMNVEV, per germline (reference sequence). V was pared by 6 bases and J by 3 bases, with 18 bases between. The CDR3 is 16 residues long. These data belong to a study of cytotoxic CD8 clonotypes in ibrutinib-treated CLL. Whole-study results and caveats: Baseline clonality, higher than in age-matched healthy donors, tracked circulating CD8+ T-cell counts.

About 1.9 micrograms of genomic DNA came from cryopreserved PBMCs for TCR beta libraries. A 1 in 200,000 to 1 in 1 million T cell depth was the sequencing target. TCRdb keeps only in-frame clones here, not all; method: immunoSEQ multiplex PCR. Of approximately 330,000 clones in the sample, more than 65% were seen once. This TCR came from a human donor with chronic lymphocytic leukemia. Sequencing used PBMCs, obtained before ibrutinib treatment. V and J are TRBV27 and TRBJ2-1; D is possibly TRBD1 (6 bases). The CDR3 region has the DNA TGTGCCAGCAGCCGAACAGGGCTTGGTAGCTACAATGAGCAGTTCTTC. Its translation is CASSRTGLGSYNEQFF.